Listed here are 21 T cell receptor beta chains from one sample, sequenced in a study. TCRdb passed the 5' RACE reads through MiXCR, listing each CDR3 protein once. The repertoire consists of nearly 40,000 distinct CDR3 sequences, with over 15% occurring once and the leading ten covering 2.5% to 3.5%. The specimen sequenced was naive CD4+ T cells sorted from a lymph node. The subset is: naive CD4+ T cells, CD4+CD45RA+CD25-. These receptors were taken from a female donor with breast cancer.

This clonotype was detected a few times. In nucleotides, the CDR3 is TGTGCCAGCAGCCGCGATCAGTACCAAGAGACCCAGTACTTC. Its translation is CASSRDQYQETQYF. The rearrangement joins TRBV7-2 to TRBJ2-5; no clear D gene. Trimming removed 5 bases from V and 0 bases from J, with 10 bases in between. CDR1 and CDR2 (germline): SGHTA, FQGNSA. This CDR3 has 14 residues.

A remark on this clonotype: A read error may produce the germline difference seen at one junction end. The chain uses TRBV15 and TRBJ2-5; D remains unclear. The germline CDR1 and CDR2 sequences are LNHNV and YYDKDF (reference sequence). This CDR3 has 15 residues. The CDR3 is CVTSRDRSRQETQYF. The CDR3 region has the DNA TGTGTCACCAGCAGAGATCGGAGCAGACAAGAGACCCAGTACTTC.

The chain employs TRBV5-1 and TRBJ2-3; TRBD2 matches at 7 bases. This CDR3 has 15 amino acids. The V gene end was trimmed by 3 bases and the J gene end by 0 bases; junction bases not matched to a gene: 4. Germline CDR1 SGHRS, CDR2 YFSETQ. DNA of the CDR3: TGCGCCAGCAGCTCTGGCGGGAGAAGCACAGATACGCAGTATTTT. Protein: CASSSGGRSTDTQYF.

About this clonotype: One junction end does not reproduce the germline sequence, and a read error may be involved. Here the CDR3 DNA reads TGTGCCTGGGAAAGACGGACAGATACGCGGTATTTT. Translation gives CAWERRTDTRYF. J is TRBJ2-3 and V is TRBV30; D may be TRBD1 (6 bases). There are 12 residues in the CDR3. Germline CDR1 and CDR2: GTSNPN and SVGIG (reference sequence).

This clonotype was counted a few times. The V gene is TRBV12-3 or TRBV12-4, the J gene TRBJ1-3; 7 bases are a match to TRBD1. CDR3 size: 15 residues. V shed 6 bases and J 4 bases; nucleotides not matched to a gene: 9. The CDR3, as DNA: TGTGCCAGCAGATCTACAGGGGCGGGAGGAAACACCATATATTTT. It encodes CASRSTGAGGNTIYF.

As to this clonotype: A read error may produce the germline difference seen at one junction end. The V and J genes are TRBV7-6 and TRBJ2-7; perhaps TRBD1 as D (7 bases). Germline CDR1 is SGHVS and CDR2 is FNYEAQ. The CDR3 length is 16 residues. CDR3 amino acids: CASSSPRQGEENEQCF. The CDR3 bases are TGTGCCAGCAGCTCTCCCCGGCAGGGGGAGGAAAACGAGCAGTGCTTC.

Only a few counts were recorded for this clonotype. The chain links TRBV7-8 to TRBJ2-7; D is uncertain. Deletions cut 1 base from V and 3 bases from J, with 7 bases between. This CDR3 has 13 amino acids. Germline V gene data show CDR1 as SGHVS and CDR2 as FQNEAQ. The CDR3 spells CASSLGHYYEQYF. CDR3 coding DNA: TGTGCCAGCAGCTTAGGACACTACTACGAGCAGTACTTC.

This clonotype was detected a few times. V is TRBV12-3 or TRBV12-4 and J is TRBJ1-2; unclear D gene. Deletions cut 1 base from V and 8 bases from J, with 11 bases between. There are 13 residues in the CDR3. The CDR3 sequence: CASSLVWSQGYTF. CDR3 nucleotides: TGTGCCAGCAGTTTAGTTTGGTCGCAGGGCTACACCTTC.

As regards this clonotype: The junction does not match germline at one end; this may be a read error. CDR3 coding DNA: TGTGCCAGCAGCAAAGTGGCAGGGGAGTACGTGCAGTACTTC. Translated, it gives CASSKVAGEYVQYF. The V gene is TRBV7-3, the J gene TRBJ2-7; tentatively, D is TRBD1 (6 bases). CDR1 and CDR2 from the germline V gene are SGHTA and FQGTGA. This CDR3 contains 14 residues.

This clonotype appeared a few times. This chain links TRBV4-1 with TRBJ1-2; weak D call: TRBD1 (5 bases). The CDR3 contains 17 residues. V lost 4 bases and J 3 bases, leaving 21 bases between the germline ends. Germline-derived CDR1 and CDR2 are MGHRA and YSYEKL. The CDR3 DNA reads as TGCGCCAGCAGCCCGGATTTCAACAGGATGCCCGACTATGGCTACACCTTC. This gives the protein CASSPDFNRMPDYGYTF.

In this sample, this clonotype turned up a few times. The chain recombines TRBV20-1 with TRBJ1-2; 8 nucleotides match TRBD1. J lost 6 bases, V lost 5 bases, and 5 bases had no gene match. The CDR3 contains 12 residues. Germline V gene lookup returns CDR1 DFQATT and CDR2 SNEGSKA (reference sequence). As DNA, the CDR3 is TGCAGTGCTCGGACAGGGAGGAATGGCTACACCTTC. It translates to CSARTGRNGYTF.

The chain joins TRBV6-5 to TRBJ1-2; tentative D call: TRBD1 (6 bases). The germline V gene encodes CDR1 MNHEY and CDR2 SVGAGI. Trimming removed 6 bases at V and 4 bases at J, with 12 bases between. The CDR3 is 13 residues long. In nucleotides, the CDR3 is TGTGCCAGCAGCCGGGACACATTCTATGGCTACACCTTC. This gives the protein CASSRDTFYGYTF.

This clonotype has ten or more counts. The rearrangement joins TRBV9 to TRBJ1-1; D is ambiguous. The CDR3 contains 12 residues. CDR1 and CDR2 from the germline V gene are SGDLS and YYNGEE. The V end lost 3 bases, the J end lost 0 bases, and 3 bases lay between the germline ends. The CDR3 reads CASSAMNTEAFF. The CDR3 DNA reads as TGTGCCAGCAGCGCAATGAACACTGAAGCTTTCTTT.

Concerning this clonotype itself: Given the absence of the conserved phenylalanine or tryptophan at the CDR3 end, a read error is likely. The rearrangement uses TRBV25-1 and TRBJ1-2, with D unresolved. The germline V and J ends were trimmed by 4 bases and 4 bases, with 16 bases remaining between them. CDR3 size: 15 residues. CDR1 and CDR2 (germline): MGHDK, SYGVNS. The CDR3 here is CASSGQGEIIYGYTS. The CDR3 coding sequence is TGTGCCAGCAGTGGTCAAGGCGAGATTATCTATGGCTACACCTCC.

This clonotype was found many times. The chain recombines TRBV7-2 with TRBJ2-2, with D possibly being TRBD1 or TRBD2 (7 bases each). V was cut by 5 bases and J by 2 bases, with 21 bases left in between. Germline values: CDR1 SGHTA, CDR2 FQGNSA. The CDR3 loop spans 18 amino acids. The CDR3 sequence is CASSIKGTAGINTGELFF. CDR3 bases: TGTGCCAGCAGCATCAAAGGGACAGCGGGAATTAACACCGGGGAGCTGTTTTTT.

A note on this clonotype: A junction boundary mismatches the germline segment, possibly from a read error. CDR3 protein: CSVEESTTYSYEQYF. The CDR3 region has the DNA TGCAGCGTTGAAGAATCGACTACCTACTCCTACGAGCAGTATTTC. This rearrangement joins TRBV29-1 to TRBJ2-7, with a tentative D call TRBD2 (5 bases). Germline lookup yields CDR1 SQVTM and CDR2 ANQGSEA. This CDR3 has 15 residues.

This clonotype occurred a few times. This chain connects TRBV7-2 to TRBJ1-5; D gene ambiguous. Deletions cut 2 bases from V and 5 bases from J, with 7 bases between. Germline-derived CDR1 and CDR2 are SGHTA and FQGNSA. The CDR3 has 13 amino acids. The CDR3 sequence: CASSLSPHQPQHF. The CDR3 region has the DNA TGTGCCAGCAGCTTAAGCCCGCATCAGCCCCAGCATTTT. Combining the CDR3 with reference TRBV7-2 and TRBJ1-5 gives the whole variable domain GAGVSQSPSNKVTEKGKDVELRCDPISGHTALYWYRQSLGQGLEFLIYFQGNSAPDKSGLPSDRFSAERTGGSVSTLTIQRTQQEDSAVYLCASSLSPHQPQHFGDGTRLSIL.

A note on this clonotype: A much larger clone lies one base from this, so it may be a read error. V is TRBV7-2 and J is TRBJ1-2; D uncertain. Germline values: CDR1 SGHTA, CDR2 FQGNSA. Trimming took 4 bases from V and 6 from J, leaving 12 bases between them. The CDR3 contains 13 residues. This chain's CDR3 is CASSSPTINGYTF. CDR3 in DNA: TGTGCCAGCAGCTCTCCGACTATCAATGGCTACACCTTC.

This clonotype was picked up a small number of times. The chain carries TRBV6-5 and TRBJ2-7; D tentatively fits TRBD1 or TRBD2 (6 bases each). The CDR3 is 12 amino acids. The V end lost 5 bases, the J end lost 7 bases, and 12 bases lay between the germline ends. CDR1 and CDR2 (germline): MNHEY, SVGAGI. The CDR3 DNA reads as TGTGCCAGCAGTGGACAGACTAGTGAGCAGTACTTC. The encoded protein is CASSGQTSEQYF.

The chain employs TRBV7-9 and TRBJ2-3; 8 nucleotides agree with TRBD2. After removal of 3 bases from V and 0 bases from J, the junction contained 2 bases not matched to a gene. The germline gives CDR1 SEHNR, CDR2 FQNEAQ (reference sequence). There are 15 residues in the CDR3. This CDR3 is CASSFVAGSTDTQYF. CDR3 in DNA: TGTGCCAGCAGCTTTGTAGCGGGGAGCACAGATACGCAGTATTTT. Drawing the rest from reference TRBV7-9 and TRBJ2-3, the complete variable domain is DTGVSQNPRHKITKRGQNVTFRCDPISEHNRLYWYRQTLGQGPEFLTYFQNEAQLEKSRLLSDRFSAERPKGSFSTLEIQRTEQGDSAMYLCASSFVAGSTDTQYFGPGTRLTVL.

This chain links TRBV5-1 with TRBJ1-1; D not certain. V was cut by 0 bases and J by 7 bases, with 13 bases left in between. The germline CDR1 and CDR2 sequences are SGHRS and YFSETQ. The CDR3 is 14 residues long. The CDR3 DNA follows: TGCGCCAGCAGCTTGGCCGGACCTGAGCTTGAAGCTTTCTTT. It codes for CASSLAGPELEAFF.